The subject of this entry is one T cell receptor (beta chain). Sample time point: blood 4 weeks post-SBRT, at nephrectomy. Treatment here: 15 Gy SBRT to primary tumor, nephrectomy 4 weeks later. Blood was sampled at baseline, 2 weeks and 4 weeks after SBRT. This sample was included in a study of radiation and T cells in renal cell carcinoma. Germline-derived CDR1 and CDR2 are SGDLS and YYNGEE. The CDR3 runs to 15 residues. Trimming removed 3 bases at V and 0 bases at J, with 12 bases between. Generated by immunoSEQ multiplex PCR, the TCRdb table keeps only in-frame clones and is missing some. The repertoire holds about 77,000 clones, with 70% to 90% as singletons.

Sequencing was performed on blood, taken from a patient whose treatment included radiotherapy and nephrectomy. The gene calls are TRBV9 and TRBJ1-1; D is perhaps TRBD1 (6 bases). This clonotype was sampled from a woman aged 55-69 years with renal cell carcinoma. The CDR3 spells CASSGRGQLNTEAFF. CDR3 DNA: TGTGCCAGCAGCGGCAGGGGCCAACTGAACACTGAAGCTTTCTTT.